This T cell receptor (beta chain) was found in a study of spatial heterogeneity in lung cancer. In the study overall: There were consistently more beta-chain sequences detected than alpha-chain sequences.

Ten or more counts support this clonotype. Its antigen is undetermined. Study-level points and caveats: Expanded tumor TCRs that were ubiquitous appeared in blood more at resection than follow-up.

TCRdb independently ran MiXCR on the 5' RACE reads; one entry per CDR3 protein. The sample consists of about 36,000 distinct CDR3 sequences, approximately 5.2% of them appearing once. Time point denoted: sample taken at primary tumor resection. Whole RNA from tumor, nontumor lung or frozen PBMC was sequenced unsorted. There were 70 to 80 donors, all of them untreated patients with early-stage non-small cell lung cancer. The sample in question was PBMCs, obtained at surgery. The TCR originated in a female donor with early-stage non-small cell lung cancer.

CDR3 loop: CASSLTGVGGQETQYF. The CDR3 coding sequence is TGCGCCAGCAGCTTAACTGGAGTTGGGGGCCAAGAGACCCAGTACTTC. The rearrangement links TRBV5-1 to TRBJ2-5; possibly TRBD1 or TRBD2 for D (5 bases each). The V and J ends lost 2 bases and 1 base respectively, with 15 bases between them. This CDR3 comprises 16 residues. The germline gives CDR1 SGHRS, CDR2 YFSETQ.